This T cell receptor (beta chain) is drawn from a study of T cell repertoires in ileal Crohn's disease. The protocol was immunoSEQ multiplex PCR, while the TCRdb copy is restricted to in-frame clones and leaves out a portion. The sample comprises about 15,000 clones, under 80% of which are singletons, and 5% to 5.5% rests with the top ten. Patients were adults with ileal or ileocolonic Crohn's disease needing resection. Germline loops: CDR1 LGHNA, CDR2 YNFKEQ. CDR3 length: 14 residues. The ends were cut back, 3 bases at V and 1 base at J, with 9 bases in the middle. The receptor comes from an adult with Crohn's disease. This chain uses TRBV4-2 with TRBJ1-1, with D unclear. Specimen: ileal tissue. Written as DNA, the CDR3 is TGTGCCAGCAGCCATCGCCTATGGAACACTGAAGCTTTCTTT. Translated, it gives CASSHRLWNTEAFF.